The rows below give T cell receptor beta chains drawn from one sample of a study of blood T cell repertoires in COVID-19. Assay: immunoSEQ multiplex PCR; the TCRdb copy retains only in-frame clones and omits some. The repertoire consists of tens of thousands of clones, with around four fifths occurring once and the leading ten covering less than 6.5%. The sample comprised peripheral blood. These TCRs come from a man aged 70 or older with acute or convalescent COVID-19. The CDR3 runs from the conserved cysteine through the conserved F or W. Fields, in order: D gene, J gene, V gene, clone size, CDR3 DNA, CDR3 protein. A D gene is named only where the DNA matches it firmly. Rows may omit the clone size; those that give it use once, few, many or a size class.

>TRBD1|TRBJ1-1|TRBV27|.
TGTGCCAGCAGTCCGATGGACAGGGGGATGAACACTGAAGCTTTCTTT
CASSPMDRGMNTEAFF
>TRBD1|TRBJ2-1|TRBV18|.
TGTGCCAGCTCACCCAGTTCGGGACAGGGGTTTAGTGAGCAGTTCTTC
CASSPSSGQGFSEQFF
>TRBD2|TRBJ2-5|TRBV6-4|once
TGTGCCAGCATCTCGAGGACTAGCGGGGGAGCCCAAGAGACCCAGTACTTC
CASISRTSGGAQETQYF
>TRBD1|TRBJ2-7|TRBV27|.
TGTGCCAGCAGTCCCTCGTGGGCAGGGGGCAGGGAGCAGTACTTC
CASSPSWAGGREQYF
>.|TRBJ2-7|TRBV2|.
TGTGCCAGCAGTGTTAGTTACTCCTACGAGCAGTACTTC
CASSVSYSYEQYF
>TRBD2|TRBJ2-7|TRBV29-1|.
TGCAGCGTCCTTGGACTAGCGGGGGTCTACGAGCAGTACTTC
CSVLGLAGVYEQYF
>TRBD2|TRBJ2-5|TRBV2|.
TGTGCCACCGAAGGACTAGCGGGGGTTGGGACCCAGTACTTC
CATEGLAGVGTQYF
>TRBD1|TRBJ2-1|TRBV6-5|.
TGTGCCAGCAGTACCACAGGGGGCGGGTACAATGAGCAGTTCTTC
CASSTTGGGYNEQFF
>TRBD2|TRBJ2-7|TRBV19|.
TGTGCCAGTAGGCGGGGGGGGGCCTACGAGCAGTACTTC
CASRRGGAYEQYF
>.|TRBJ1-2|TRBV11-2|few
TGTGCCAGCAGCTTATATACCCGGACAGCGAGCTATGGCTACACCTTC
CASSLYTRTASYGYTF
>TRBD1|TRBJ1-1|TRBV9|.
TGTGCCAGCAGCGTAGAGGGACAGGGTAACACTGAAGCTTTCTTT
CASSVEGQGNTEAFF
>TRBD1|TRBJ2-1|TRBV19|once
TGTGCCAGTACCCGACAGGGGGAGCGGGAGCAGTTCTTC
CASTRQGEREQFF
>.|TRBJ1-2|TRBV5-1|.
TGCGCCAGCAGCCGGGACACCTACTATGGCTACACCTTC
CASSRDTYYGYTF
>TRBD1|TRBJ2-7|TRBV11-2|.
TGTGCCAGCAGCCCCGACAGGGGCTCCTACGAGCAGTACTTC
CASSPDRGSYEQYF
>.|TRBJ1-5|TRBV4-1|.
TGCGCCAGCAGCCAAGATCATGGGGGCGGCAATCAGCCCCAGCATTTT
CASSQDHGGGNQPQHF
>.|TRBJ2-3|TRBV7-2|once
TGTGCCAGCCTCGCCAGCGGCTATAGCACAGATACGCAGTATTTT
CASLASGYSTDTQYF
>.|TRBJ2-7|TRBV5-4|.
TGTGCCAGCAGCTTAGGCAGGGTGCGCGAGCAGTACTTC
CASSLGRVREQYF
>.|TRBJ1-5|TRBV23-1|few
TGCGCCCCCCGGGTGAAACACTGCCTTTTCAATCAGCCCCAGCATTTT
CAPRVKHCLFNQPQHF
>.|TRBJ2-2|TRBV19|.
TGTGCCAGTAGTACCAGGAACACCGGGGAGCTGTTTTTT
CASSTRNTGELFF
>.|TRBJ2-7|TRBV4-1|.
TGCGCCAGCACCTATGATGTAAGCGCCGAGCAGTACTTC
CASTYDVSAEQYF
>TRBD1|TRBJ1-4|TRBV6-1|.
TGTGCCAGCAGTGAAAACAGGGGACCAAATGAAAAACTGTTTTTT
CASSENRGPNEKLFF
>.|TRBJ2-7|TRBV4-1|few
TGCGCCAGCAGCCAAGAGCGGTCGGCATACCGCGAGCAGTACTTC
CASSQERSAYREQYF
>.|TRBJ2-7|TRBV12-3/TRBV12-4|.
TGTGCCAGCAGTTTAAGCCTGTCGGAGCAGTACTTC
CASSLSLSEQYF
>.|TRBJ2-7|TRBV12-1|.
TGTGCCAGCAGCCCTATCGGTTTGTCAGGGCCCCACGAGCAGTACTTC
CASSPIGLSGPHEQYF
>TRBD2|TRBJ2-7|TRBV28|.
TGTGCCAGCAACGGGGGGGCCATCGCCTACGAGCAGTACTTC
CASNGGAIAYEQYF
>TRBD1|TRBJ2-4|TRBV6-5|.
TGTGCCAGCTTGCCGCAGACAGGGGGGCACATTCAGTACTTC
CASLPQTGGHIQYF
>TRBD2|TRBJ2-2|TRBV27|.
TGTGCCAGCAGTTCTCGGGGGGGAAACACCGGGGAGCTGTTTTTT
CASSSRGGNTGELFF
>TRBD1|TRBJ2-1|TRBV11-1|.
TGTGCCAGCACGATGGACAGGAAATCTTACAATGAGCAGTTCTTC
CASTMDRKSYNEQFF
>.|TRBJ2-7|TRBV2|.
TGTGCCAGCAGTGAAGCTGGGGCCGATCTGACCTACGAGCAGTACTTC
CASSEAGADLTYEQYF
>TRBD2|TRBJ2-5|TRBV5-1|.
TGCGCCAGCAGTCCGGCGGGGGCTAGCGGGGCGGAGACCCAGTACTTC
CASSPAGASGAETQYF
>.|TRBJ2-1|TRBV6-1|.
TGTGCCAGCAGTGACCTACTTCGATCCTACAATGAGCAGTTCTTC
CASSDLLRSYNEQFF
>.|TRBJ2-4|TRBV3-1/TRBV3-2|.
TGTGCCAGCAGCGGCCCAACGAACATTCAGTACTTC
CASSGPTNIQYF
>TRBD1|TRBJ1-3|TRBV29-1|.
TGCAGCGTTACCCGGACAGGGTCTGGAAACACCATATATTTT
CSVTRTGSGNTIYF
>TRBD1|TRBJ2-1|TRBV2|.
TGTGCCAGCAGTCCCGGGACAGGGGGCGGGGTGGAGCAGTTCTTC
CASSPGTGGGVEQFF
>.|TRBJ2-1|TRBV19|.
TGTGCCAGTACGGGGACCTACAATGAGCAGTTCTTC
CASTGTYNEQFF
>TRBD1|TRBJ1-3|TRBV28|many
TGTGCCAGCAGGGTCGGACAGGGGCAATTCTCTGGAAACACCATATATTTT
CASRVGQGQFSGNTIYF
>.|TRBJ1-1|TRBV3-1/TRBV3-2|.
TGTGCCAGCAGCCAACCCTCCAGATACGCTGAAGCTTTCTTT
CASSQPSRYAEAFF
>.|TRBJ1-1|TRBV6-4|.
TGTGCCAGCACCGGGATGGGGGCGGTGAACACTGAAGCTTTCTTT
CASTGMGAVNTEAFF
>TRBD1|TRBJ2-2|TRBV24-1|.
TGTGCCACCAGTGATTCCTCGACAGGGGCCACCGGGGAGCTGTTTTTT
CATSDSSTGATGELFF
>TRBD2|TRBJ2-1|TRBV5-1|.
TGCGCCAGCAGCTTGGAGGGGACTAGCGGGGGGAAGTACAATGAGCAGTTCTTC
CASSLEGTSGGKYNEQFF
>.|TRBJ2-6|TRBV7-2|many
TGTGCCAGCAGCTTTTCAGCTGGGGCCAACGTCCTGACTTTC
CASSFSAGANVLTF
>TRBD1|TRBJ2-6|TRBV4-2|few
TGTGCCAGCAGCCAAGTGGGACAGGGGTCTGGGGCCAACGTCCTGACTTTC
CASSQVGQGSGANVLTF
>TRBD1|TRBJ1-2|TRBV3-1/TRBV3-2|.
TGTGCCAGCAGCCACCTAGAGGGGACAGGAGATGGCTACACCTTC
CASSHLEGTGDGYTF
>.|TRBJ1-6|TRBV6-6|.
TGTGCCAGCACCCTTTATAATTCACCCCTCCACTTT
CASTLYNSPLHF
>.|TRBJ2-1|TRBV5-1|few
TGCGCCAGCAGCTTGGGTGGAGTGACAGTTCCCTACAATGAGCAGTTCTTC
CASSLGGVTVPYNEQFF
>TRBD1|TRBJ2-2|TRBV5-1|.
TGCGCCAGCAGCACCCAGGGACAGGGGATGAACACCGGGGAGCTGTTTTTT
CASSTQGQGMNTGELFF
>TRBD2|TRBJ2-1|TRBV7-2|.
TGTGCCAGCAGCTTAGGTCCTAGCGGTCGTTCCTACAATGAGCAGTTCTTC
CASSLGPSGRSYNEQFF
>TRBD1|TRBJ2-7|TRBV5-5|.
TGTGCCAGCACCCAGGGGGTTACCTACGAGCAGTACTTC
CASTQGVTYEQYF
>TRBD1|TRBJ2-5|TRBV6-5|.
TGTGCCAGCACCTTAGGACAGGGAGGAGAGACCCAGTACTTC
CASTLGQGGETQYF
>.|TRBJ1-1|TRBV2|.
TGTGCCAGCAGTGAAGACAGCACTGAAGCTTTCTTT
CASSEDSTEAFF